This entry lists 11 T cell receptor beta chains sequenced from one sample in a study of cytomegalovirus exposure and HLA in healthy donors. The PCR made use of 60 Vbeta and 13 Jbeta primers. Sequencing was performed with immunoSEQ multiplex PCR; in TCRdb, only in-frame clones are kept and a portion is missing. The table records 85,000 to 130,000 clones, roughly 82% of them present only once. The specimen sequenced was PBMCs. These receptors came from a woman younger than 30 in good health and CMV-seronegative.

The J gene is TRBJ1-1, the V gene TRBV27; TRBD1 matches at 11 bases. CDR3 size: 15 residues. Germline CDR1 and CDR2: MNHEY and SMNVEV (reference sequence). Trimming removed 0 bases from V and 10 bases from J; junction bases left unmatched: 7. The CDR3 DNA follows: TGTGCCAGCAGTTTATCGACGGACAGGGGGCGGGTAGCTTTCTTT. Its protein is CASSLSTDRGRVAFF.

This chain links TRBV27 with TRBJ1-5; the D gene is possibly TRBD1 (6 bases). Germline-derived CDR1 and CDR2 are MNHEY and SMNVEV (reference sequence). V gave up 5 bases and J gave up 0 bases, with 11 bases separating them. The CDR3 sequence is 15 residues long. CDR3 sequence reads: CASSGQLDSNQPQHF. In DNA, the CDR3 is TGTGCCAGCAGTGGACAGTTAGATAGCAATCAGCCCCAGCATTTT.

J is TRBJ2-6 and V is TRBV28; 9 bases are a match to TRBD1. The CDR3 sequence is 18 residues long. The trim removed 1 base at V and 0 bases at J, leaving 4 bases unmatched. CDR1 and CDR2 from the germline V gene are MDHEN and SYDVKM. The DNA for the CDR3 is TGTGCCAGCAGTTTATCCGGGACAGGGTACTCTGGGGCCAACGTCCTGACTTTC. This translates into CASSLSGTGYSGANVLTF.

V gene TRBV10-2 combines with J gene TRBJ2-5; the match to TRBD2 covers 8 bases. CDR1 is WSHSY, CDR2 SAAADI, per germline. This CDR3 is built from 16 residues. Trimming removed 3 bases from V and 5 bases from J; junction bases left unmatched: 11. CDR3 sequence reads: CASSDREGVSAETQYF. For the CDR3, the DNA is TGCGCCAGCAGTGACCGGGAGGGGGTCTCCGCGGAGACCCAGTACTTC.

The J gene is TRBJ2-5, the V gene TRBV15, with 8 bases matching TRBD1. This CDR3 contains 13 residues. After removal of 5 bases from V and 6 bases from J, the junction contained 5 bases not matched to a gene. CDR1 and CDR2 from the germline V gene are LNHNV and YYDKDF (reference sequence). The CDR3: CATSWGQAKTQYF. CDR3 DNA: TGTGCCACCAGCTGGGGACAGGCGAAGACCCAGTACTTC.

The chain joins TRBV4-1 to TRBJ2-1; 10 bases are a match to TRBD2. The CDR3 is 16 amino acids. The junction had 5 bases not matched to a gene; V was cut back by 3 bases and J by 3 bases. Germline loops: CDR1 MGHRA, CDR2 YSYEKL. Here the CDR3 reads CASSQAGLASYNEQFF. CDR3 DNA sequence: TGCGCCAGCAGCCAGGCGGGACTAGCGAGCTACAATGAGCAGTTCTTC.

This chain connects TRBV4-3 to TRBJ2-1; maybe TRBD2 (5 bases). The CDR3 runs 16 residues. Germline V CDR1 and CDR2: LGHNA, YSLEER. Trimming took off 0 bases at V and 8 bases at J, with 17 bases between the two ends. The CDR3 here is CASSQEGLGGVDEQFF. The CDR3 DNA reads TGCGCCAGCAGCCAAGAAGGTCTAGGAGGCGTCGATGAGCAGTTCTTC.

The chain employs TRBV25-1 and TRBJ2-1; D unresolved. Per germline, CDR1 MGHDK and CDR2 SYGVNS. The CDR3 length is 12 residues. The V end was cut by 8 bases, the J end by 4 bases, with 9 bases between. The CDR3 is CASYEDYNEQFF. Written as DNA, the CDR3 is TGTGCCAGCTACGAGGATTACAATGAGCAGTTCTTC.

This clone was detected only once. The chain recombines TRBV7-2 with TRBJ2-3; 8 nucleotides align to TRBD2. Germline trimming cut 1 base from V and 0 bases from J; bases unmatched to any gene: 6. CDR1 and CDR2 from the germline V gene are SGHTA and FQGNSA. The CDR3 has 17 amino acids. CDR3 region: CASSLGNSGASTDTQYF. In DNA, the CDR3 is TGTGCCAGCAGCTTAGGTAATAGCGGGGCCAGCACAGATACGCAGTATTTT.

The V gene is TRBV30, the J gene TRBJ1-1; D is perhaps TRBD1 (5 bases). The CDR3 consists of 11 residues. The V gene lost 2 bases and the J gene lost 11 bases, with 12 bases spanning the gap. From germline, CDR1 is GTSNPN and CDR2 SVGIG (reference sequence). The CDR3 DNA reads TGTGCCTGGAGTTGGGGCCCCTGGGCTTTCTTT. Translated: CAWSWGPWAFF. Full variable domain (missing parts from reference TRBV30 and TRBJ1-1): SQTIHQWPATLVQPVGSPLSLECTVEGTSNPNLYWYRQAAGRGLQLLFYSVGIGQISSEVPQNLSASRPQDRQFILSSKKLLLSDSGFYLCAWSWGPWAFFGQGTRLTVV.

V gene TRBV7-3 combines with J gene TRBJ2-3, with 11 bases identical to TRBD2. The CDR3 contains 19 residues. Germline CDR1 is SGHTA and CDR2 is FQGTGA. Germline trimming cut 5 bases from V and 7 bases from J; bases unmatched to any gene: 20. The CDR3 sequence: CASSPSRGLAGGPANTQYF. CDR3 sequence (DNA): TGTGCCAGCAGCCCCTCGAGGGGGTTAGCGGGGGGGCCTGCAAATACGCAGTATTTT. Supplemented by reference TRBV7-3 and TRBJ2-3, the full variable domain reads GAGVSQTPSNKVTEKGKYVELRCDPISGHTALYWYRQSLGQGPEFLIYFQGTGAADDSGLPNDRFFAVRPEGSVSTLKIQRTERGDSAVYLCASSPSRGLAGGPANTQYFGPGTRLTVL.